The 19 T cell receptor beta chains listed next were all sequenced from one sample in a study of shared clonotypes between healthy human individuals. This table comes from immunoSEQ multiplex PCR, and its TCRdb copy is limited to in-frame clones, with some not included. The table records roughly 220,000 clones, 50% to 75% of them present only once. Sequencing was performed on memory CD4+ T cells sorted from blood. The subset is: CD45RA-negative fraction. The receptors originated from a man aged 25-45 years in good health.

The V call is TRBV30, the J call TRBJ2-7; D unclear. The CDR3 length is 14 residues. Per germline, CDR1 GTSNPN and CDR2 SVGIG (reference sequence). V was shortened by 5 bases and J by 4 bases, with 18 bases between the two germline ends. Here the CDR3 reads CAWENNHPRYEQYF. The CDR3 DNA reads as TGTGCCTGGGAGAACAATCACCCTCGGTACGAGCAGTACTTC. Drawing the rest from reference TRBV30 and TRBJ2-7, the complete variable domain is SQTIHQWPATLVQPVGSPLSLECTVEGTSNPNLYWYRQAAGRGLQLLFYSVGIGQISSEVPQNLSASRPQDRQFILSSKKLLLSDSGFYLCAWENNHPRYEQYFGPGTRLTVT.

This chain uses TRBV19 with TRBJ2-1, with TRBD1 matching 9 bases. The junction had 9 bases not matched to a gene; V was cut back by 5 bases and J by 7 bases. CDR3 size: 15 residues. Germline V gene data show CDR1 as LNHDA and CDR2 as SQIVND (reference sequence). CDR3 sequence reads: CASSPRDRVLNEQFF. CDR3 coding DNA: TGTGCCAGTAGTCCTCGGGACAGGGTACTTAATGAGCAGTTCTTC.

This clone showed up just a few times. V is TRBV28 and J is TRBJ2-7; D may be TRBD1 (5 bases). CDR3 length: 13 residues. The V end was cut by 4 bases, the J end by 2 bases, with 9 bases between. Germline V CDR1 and CDR2: MDHEN, SYDVKM. CDR3 loop: CASSSGHTYEQYF. Written as DNA, the CDR3 is TGTGCCAGCAGTTCCGGACATACCTACGAGCAGTACTTC. The full variable domain, in which reference TRBV28 and TRBJ2-7 provide the parts outside the CDR3, is DVKVTQSSRYLVKRTGEKVFLECVQDMDHENMFWYRQDPGLGLRLIYFSYDVKMKEKGDIPEGYSVSREKKERFSLILESASTNQTSMYLCASSSGHTYEQYFGPGTRLTVT.

This chain connects TRBV4-3 to TRBJ2-3; a weak D match, TRBD1 (7 bases). This CDR3 has 15 residues. V lost 0 bases, J lost 3 bases, and 10 bases lay in between. CDR1 is LGHNA and CDR2 is YSLEER in the germline V gene. The CDR3 here is CASSQEGGQTDTQYF. CDR3 in DNA: TGCGCCAGCAGCCAAGAGGGGGGACAGACAGATACGCAGTATTTT.

This clone turned up a few times. The chain combines TRBV2 with TRBJ2-2; possibly TRBD2 for D (6 bases). CDR3 length: 17 residues. Between the trimmed V and J ends, which lost 0 bases and 3 bases, there was a span of 14 bases. Germline CDR1 SNHLY, CDR2 FYNNEI. The CDR3 is CASSEAPGGRDTGELFF. Written as DNA, the CDR3 is TGTGCCAGCAGTGAAGCGCCCGGGGGAAGGGACACCGGGGAGCTGTTTTTT.

The chain carries TRBV5-1 and TRBJ2-5, with 11 bases matching TRBD2. Germline CDR1 SGHRS, CDR2 YFSETQ. V gave up 4 bases and J gave up 9 bases; unmatched junction bases: 8. The CDR3 is 14 amino acids. In DNA, the CDR3 is TGCGCCAGCAGCCCAACTAGCGGGAGCCCCTCCCAGTACTTC. It specifies CASSPTSGSPSQYF.

The sample holds a few counts of this clone. This rearrangement joins TRBV10-3 to TRBJ2-7; D not resolved. The V gene's germline CDR1 is ENHRY and CDR2 SYGVKD. CDR3 length: 13 residues. V shed 8 bases and J shed 2 bases, with 13 bases lying between them. CDR3 sequence reads: CAIRMGVTYEQYF. The CDR3 DNA is TGTGCCATCCGGATGGGTGTTACCTACGAGCAGTACTTC.

In its sample, this clone was seen once. The V and J genes are TRBV5-1 and TRBJ1-1; D remains ambiguous. Germline V lookup: CDR1 SGHRS, CDR2 YFSETQ. V was pared by 4 bases and J by 1 base, with 8 bases between. The CDR3 is 13 amino acids. The CDR3 coding sequence is TGCGCCAGCAGCATTGGACGGAACACTGAAGCTTTCTTT. As protein: CASSIGRNTEAFF.

This chain links TRBV21-1 with TRBJ1-5. TRBV21-1 is marked as a pseudogene. This CDR3 comprises 18 residues. The CDR3 DNA reads TGTGCCAGCAGCAAAGGGGCGGTAAGGCCGGCCGGTTCACAGCCCCAGCATTTT. Its translation: CASSKGAVRPAGSQPQHF.

This chain links TRBV2 with TRBJ1-2; D gene ambiguous. This CDR3 comprises 12 residues. Germline V gives CDR1 SNHLY, CDR2 FYNNEI. Trimming stripped 4 bases from V and 2 bases from J, with 5 bases between. The CDR3, as DNA: TGTGCCAGCAGTGCAGAGAACTATGGCTACACCTTC. Amino acids: CASSAENYGYTF.

The table lists this clone with a few counts. Other DNA sequences in the same sample also yield this CDR3. Here the CDR3 DNA reads TGTGCCAGCAGCTTAGGTACCGGGGAGCTGTTTTTT. Protein: CASSLGTGELFF. The gene calls are TRBV11-3 and TRBJ2-2; no firm D call. Germline V lookup: CDR1 SGHNT, CDR2 YENEEA. CDR3 length equals 12 residues. Trimming stripped 1 base from V and 5 bases from J, with 2 bases between.

Worth noting for this clone: Other nucleotide sequences in the sample specify the same CDR3. V usage is TRBV5-1 and J usage is TRBJ1-1; the D gene is possibly TRBD1 (6 bases). This CDR3 is built from 15 residues. Germline lookup yields CDR1 SGHRS and CDR2 YFSETQ. Between the trimmed V and J ends, which lost 3 bases and 2 bases, there was a span of 14 bases. In nucleotides, the CDR3 is TGCGCCAGCAGCTCCGCAGGGGCCAGAAACACTGAAGCTTTCTTT. Translating gives CASSSAGARNTEAFF.

The V and J genes are TRBV4-2 and TRBJ1-3; no clear D. This CDR3 comprises 16 residues. Looked up from germline, CDR1 is LGHNA and CDR2 is YNFKEQ. V was pared by 1 base and J by 9 bases, with 19 bases between. The DNA for the CDR3 is TGTGCCAGCAGCCAAGGGGCAGCAAACCCGGGCATCACCATATATTTT. Translation gives CASSQGAANPGITIYF.

The chain combines TRBV9 with TRBJ2-5; D not certain. The CDR3 is 15 residues long. CDR1 is SGDLS, CDR2 YYNGEE, per germline. V was cut by 0 bases and J by 1 base, with 10 bases left in between. CDR3 DNA: TGTGCCAGCAGCGTAGGAGGCACCCGCCAAGAGACCCAGTACTTC. Protein: CASSVGGTRQETQYF. Variable domain in full (rest from reference TRBV9 and TRBJ2-5): DSGVTQTPKHLITATGQRVTLRCSPRSGDLSVYWYQQSLDQGLQFLIQYYNGEERAKGNILERFSAQQFPDLHSELNLSSLELGDSALYFCASSVGGTRQETQYFGPGTRLLVL.

The V gene is TRBV10-1, the J gene TRBJ2-2; no definite D call. V lost 0 bases and J lost 5, with 10 bases in between. Per germline, CDR1 WNHNN and CDR2 SYGVQD (reference sequence). The CDR3 loop spans 15 amino acids. CDR3 bases: TGCGCCAGCAGTGAGTCGAAGACCGTTACCGGGGAGCTGTTTTTT. It translates to CASSESKTVTGELFF.

This sequence joins TRBV4-2 and TRBJ2-1; D gene unclear. Germline CDR1 LGHNA, CDR2 YNFKEQ. This CDR3 comprises 16 residues. V shed 0 bases and J shed 0 bases, with 9 bases lying between them. CDR3 region: CASSQEPVSSYNEQFF. The DNA for the CDR3 is TGTGCCAGCAGCCAAGAACCGGTGAGCTCCTACAATGAGCAGTTCTTC.

This clone came up a few times. V and J are TRBV2 and TRBJ2-2; D gene unclear. Trimming stripped 2 bases from V and 5 bases from J, with 6 bases between. The CDR3 covers 13 residues. The V gene's germline CDR1 is SNHLY and CDR2 FYNNEI. CDR3: CASSEMWTGELFF. The CDR3 nucleotides read TGTGCCAGCAGTGAAATGTGGACCGGGGAGCTGTTTTTT.

The V call is TRBV9, the J call TRBJ2-5; TRBD1 is a possible D gene (5 bases). The CDR3 extends over 14 amino acids. V lost 3 bases, J lost 4 bases, and 13 bases lay in between. Germline V CDR1 and CDR2: SGDLS, YYNGEE. Written as DNA, the CDR3 is TGTGCCAGCAGCGCAGTAGGGGTCCCAGAGACCCAGTACTTC. Amino acids: CASSAVGVPETQYF.

Comments on this clone: This sample also contains other DNA sequences that code for the same CDR3. This rearrangement joins TRBV28 to TRBJ1-3; D unresolved. The CDR3 has 12 amino acids. V lost 3 bases to trimming and J lost 3 bases, with 3 bases between them. Germline V gives CDR1 MDHEN, CDR2 SYDVKM. The CDR3 here is CASSFRGNTIYF. The CDR3 DNA is TGTGCCAGCAGTTTTCGTGGAAACACCATATATTTT.